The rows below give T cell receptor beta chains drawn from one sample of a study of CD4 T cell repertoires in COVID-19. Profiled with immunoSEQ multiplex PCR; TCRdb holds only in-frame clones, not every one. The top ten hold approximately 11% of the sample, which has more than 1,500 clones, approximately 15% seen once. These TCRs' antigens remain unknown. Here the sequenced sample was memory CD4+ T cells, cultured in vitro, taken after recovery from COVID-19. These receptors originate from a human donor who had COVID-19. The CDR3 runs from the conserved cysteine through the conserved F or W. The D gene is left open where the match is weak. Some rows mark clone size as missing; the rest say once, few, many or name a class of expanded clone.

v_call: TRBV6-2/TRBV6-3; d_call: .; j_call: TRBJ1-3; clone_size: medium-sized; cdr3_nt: TGTGCCAGCAGCCCGGTCGGAAACACCATATATTTT; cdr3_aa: CASSPVGNTIYF
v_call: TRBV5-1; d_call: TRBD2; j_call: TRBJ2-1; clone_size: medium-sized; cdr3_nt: TGCGCCAGCCGCCCGGGGACTAGCGGATACAATGAGCAGTTCTTC; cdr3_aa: CASRPGTSGYNEQFF
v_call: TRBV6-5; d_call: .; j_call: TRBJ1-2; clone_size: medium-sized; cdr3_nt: TGTGCCAGCAGTTCCCGAAGGGGGGCTGTCTATGGCTACACCTTC; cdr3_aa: CASSSRRGAVYGYTF
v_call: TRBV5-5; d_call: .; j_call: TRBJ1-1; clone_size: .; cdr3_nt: TGTGCCAGCAGCCCCCGGGGGGCTTTCGAAGCTTTCTTT; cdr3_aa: CASSPRGAFEAFF
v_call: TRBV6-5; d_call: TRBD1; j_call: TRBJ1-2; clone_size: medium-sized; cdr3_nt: TGTGCCAGCAGCGCCGGACAGGGGACGTTAAGGGGCTACACCTTC; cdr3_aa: CASSAGQGTLRGYTF
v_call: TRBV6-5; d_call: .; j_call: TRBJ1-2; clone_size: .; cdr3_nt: TGTGCCAGCAGTTCGTCTGGGGGAATTGGCTACACCTTC; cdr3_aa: CASSSSGGIGYTF
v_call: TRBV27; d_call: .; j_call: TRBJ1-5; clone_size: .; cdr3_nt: TGTGCCAGCAGCCTCAGACAGCCCTATCAGCCCCAGCATTTT; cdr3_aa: CASSLRQPYQPQHF
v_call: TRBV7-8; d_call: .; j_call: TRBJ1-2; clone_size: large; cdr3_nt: TGTGCCAGCAGCTTAGTGGCAGGGATGAGTAACTATGGCTACACCTTC; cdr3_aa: CASSLVAGMSNYGYTF
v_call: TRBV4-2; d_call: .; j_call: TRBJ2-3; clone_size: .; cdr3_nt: TGTGCCAGCAGCCCCCTTGGGGTAGCCCTTGGGTCGGATACGCAGTATTTT; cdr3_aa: CASSPLGVALGSDTQYF
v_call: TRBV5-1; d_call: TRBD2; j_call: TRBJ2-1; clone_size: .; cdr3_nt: TGCGCCCGCAGCTTGGCGGGCGCGGGGGGGTTGAATGAGCAGTTCTTC; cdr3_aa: CARSLAGAGGLNEQFF
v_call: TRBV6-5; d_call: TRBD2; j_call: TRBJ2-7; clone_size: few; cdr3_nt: TGTGCCAGTAAGACTAGCCCCTACGAGCAGTACTTC; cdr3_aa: CASKTSPYEQYF
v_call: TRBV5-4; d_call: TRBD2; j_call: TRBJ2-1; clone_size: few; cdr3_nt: TGTGCCAGCAGCGGGGGACTAGCAGTTAACAATGAGCAGTTCTTC; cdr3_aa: CASSGGLAVNNEQFF
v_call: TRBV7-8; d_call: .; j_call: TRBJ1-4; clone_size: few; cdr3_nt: TGTGCCAGCAGCCCCCTTGGGGCCGGATTTGAAAAACTGTTTTTT; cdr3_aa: CASSPLGAGFEKLFF
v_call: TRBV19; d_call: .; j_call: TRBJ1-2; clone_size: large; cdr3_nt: TGTGCCAGTCAACGTCCCGGCAGCCTTAGTGGCTACACCTTC; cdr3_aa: CASQRPGSLSGYTF
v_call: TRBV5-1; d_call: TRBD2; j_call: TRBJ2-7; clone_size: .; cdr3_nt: TGCGCCAGCAGCTTGAATGTAGGGACTAGCGGCTACGAGCAGTACTTC; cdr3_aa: CASSLNVGTSGYEQYF
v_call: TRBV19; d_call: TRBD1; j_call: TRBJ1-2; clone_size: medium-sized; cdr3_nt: TGTGCCAGTAGTTTTCGGACAGGTAGCATTTATGGCTACACCTTC; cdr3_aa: CASSFRTGSIYGYTF
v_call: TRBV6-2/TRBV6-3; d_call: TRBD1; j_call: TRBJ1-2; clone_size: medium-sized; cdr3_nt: TGTGCCAGCAGTTACAGGGGACAGCTTTACGGCTACACCTTC; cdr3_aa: CASSYRGQLYGYTF
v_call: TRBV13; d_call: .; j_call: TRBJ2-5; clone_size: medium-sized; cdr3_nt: TGTGCCAGCAGTCTATCTACAGGGTTGGGAGAGACCCAGTACTTC; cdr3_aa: CASSLSTGLGETQYF
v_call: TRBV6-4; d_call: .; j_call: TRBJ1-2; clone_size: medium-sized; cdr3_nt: TGTGCCAGCAGTCCAGGGCGGGGGAGCGGCTACACCTTC; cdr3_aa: CASSPGRGSGYTF
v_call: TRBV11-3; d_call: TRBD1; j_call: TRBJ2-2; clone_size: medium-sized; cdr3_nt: TGTGCCAGCAGCTCCGGACAGGGGTCGACCGGGGAGCTGTTTTTT; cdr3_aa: CASSSGQGSTGELFF
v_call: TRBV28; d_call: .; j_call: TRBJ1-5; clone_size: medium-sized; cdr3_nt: TGTGCCAGCAGTGGCCGCCAGCCCCAGCATTTT; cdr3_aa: CASSGRQPQHF
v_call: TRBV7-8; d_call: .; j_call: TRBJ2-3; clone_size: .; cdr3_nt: TGTGCCAGCAGCTTAGCGACAGGACACAGCACAGATACGCAGTATTTT; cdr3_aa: CASSLATGHSTDTQYF
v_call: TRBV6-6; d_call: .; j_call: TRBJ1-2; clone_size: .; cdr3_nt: TGTGCCAGCATGAAAAGGGGGGGTGGTATCTATGGCTACACCTTC; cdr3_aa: CASMKRGGGIYGYTF
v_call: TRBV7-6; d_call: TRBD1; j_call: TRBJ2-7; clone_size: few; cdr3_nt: TGTGCCAGCAGCCAAGGACAGGGGATCAGGACGGGGGGCGGCGAGCAGTACTTC; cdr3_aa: CASSQGQGIRTGGGEQYF
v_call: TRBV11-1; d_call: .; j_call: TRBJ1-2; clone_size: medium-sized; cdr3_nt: TGTGCCAGCAGCCCAAGGGGGGCCTTCGGCTACACCTTC; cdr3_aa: CASSPRGAFGYTF
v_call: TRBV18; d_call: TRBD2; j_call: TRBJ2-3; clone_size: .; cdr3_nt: TGTGCCAGCTCCCTGAACCGACTAGCGGGAGGCGGCACAGATACGCAGTATTTT; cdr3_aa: CASSLNRLAGGGTDTQYF
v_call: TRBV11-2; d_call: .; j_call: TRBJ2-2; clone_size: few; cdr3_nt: TGTGCCAGCAGCCCGGGTATCCCCGGGGAGCTGTTTTTT; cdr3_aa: CASSPGIPGELFF
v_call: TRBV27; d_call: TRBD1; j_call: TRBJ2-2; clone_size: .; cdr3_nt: TGTGCCAGCCATGCCGGGACAGTAGTTACCGGGGAGCTGTTTTTT; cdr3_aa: CASHAGTVVTGELFF
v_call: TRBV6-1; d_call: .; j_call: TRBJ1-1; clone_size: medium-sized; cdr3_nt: TGTGCCAGCAGTGAACGTGGGACTGAAGCTTTCTTT; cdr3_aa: CASSERGTEAFF
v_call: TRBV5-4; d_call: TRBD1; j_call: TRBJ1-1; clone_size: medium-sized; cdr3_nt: TGTGCCAGCAGCTTCCGGGACAGGGAAGCTTTCTTT; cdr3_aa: CASSFRDREAFF
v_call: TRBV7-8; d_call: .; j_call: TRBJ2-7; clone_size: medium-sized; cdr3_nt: TGTGCCAGCACTTTCGACAGGTACCTTTCCGAGCAGTACTTC; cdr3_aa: CASTFDRYLSEQYF
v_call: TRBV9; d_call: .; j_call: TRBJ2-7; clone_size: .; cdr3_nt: TGTGCCAGCAGCCCGACGCCTCAGACGGGTGAGCAGTACTTC; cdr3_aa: CASSPTPQTGEQYF
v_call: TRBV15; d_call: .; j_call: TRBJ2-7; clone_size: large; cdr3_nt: TGTGCCACCTCCATTTTGCAGGGCAGCGCGGGGGAGCAGTACTTC; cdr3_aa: CATSILQGSAGEQYF
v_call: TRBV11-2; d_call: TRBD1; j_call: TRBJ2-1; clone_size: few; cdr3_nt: TGTGCCAGCAGCTCCCGACAGGGGTCTTTTGAGCAGTTCTTC; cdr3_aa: CASSSRQGSFEQFF
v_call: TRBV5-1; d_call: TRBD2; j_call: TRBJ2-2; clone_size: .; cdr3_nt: TGCGCCAGCAGCCGCGGGACTAGCGGGGGGCCGAACACCGGGGAGCTGTTTTTT; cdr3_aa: CASSRGTSGGPNTGELFF
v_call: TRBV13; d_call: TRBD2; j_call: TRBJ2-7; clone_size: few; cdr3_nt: TGTGCCAGCAGCTTTTTCCGGCGGGAGGCAGCCTACGAGCAGTACTTC; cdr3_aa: CASSFFRREAAYEQYF
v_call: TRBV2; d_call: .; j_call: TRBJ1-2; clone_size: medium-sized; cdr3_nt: TGTGCCAGCAGTGAAGCGGCCACAGGTTGGAGGGATGGCTACACCTTC; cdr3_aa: CASSEAATGWRDGYTF
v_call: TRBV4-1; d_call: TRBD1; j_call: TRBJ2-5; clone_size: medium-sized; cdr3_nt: TGCGCCAGCAGCCACCCCCCCGGGACAGGGGGCCGGGAGACCCAGTACTTC; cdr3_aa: CASSHPPGTGGRETQYF
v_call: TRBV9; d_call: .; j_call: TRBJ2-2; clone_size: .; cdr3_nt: TGTGCCAGCAGCGTAAAGGCTAGCTCGAGCACCGGGGAGCTGTTTTTT; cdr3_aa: CASSVKASSSTGELFF
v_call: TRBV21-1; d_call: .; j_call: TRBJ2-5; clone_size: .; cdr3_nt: TGTGCCAGTTCCTCAGGGGGCAGCCAAGAGACCCAGTACTTC; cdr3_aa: CASSSGGSQETQYF
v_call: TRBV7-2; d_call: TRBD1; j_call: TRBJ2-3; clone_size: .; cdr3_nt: TGTGCCAGCAGCTCTGACAGGGGGCGAGGCGTGGATACGCAGTATTTT; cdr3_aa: CASSSDRGRGVDTQYF
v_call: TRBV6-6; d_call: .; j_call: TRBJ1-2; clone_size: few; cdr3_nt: TGTGCCAGCAGCCACGGGAGGGACTATGGCTACACCTTC; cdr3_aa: CASSHGRDYGYTF
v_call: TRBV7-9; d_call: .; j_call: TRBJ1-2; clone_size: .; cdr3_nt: TGTGCCAGCAGCCGGGTTAGTAGCCCTTATGGCTACACCTTC; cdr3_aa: CASSRVSSPYGYTF
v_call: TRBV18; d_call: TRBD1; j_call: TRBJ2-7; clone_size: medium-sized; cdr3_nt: TGTGCCAGCTCAGTCGACAGGGGAGGCGAGCAGTACTTC; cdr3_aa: CASSVDRGGEQYF
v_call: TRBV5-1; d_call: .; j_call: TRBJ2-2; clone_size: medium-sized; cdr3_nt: TGCGCCAGCAGCGCAGGGACCACGAACACCGGGGAGCTGTTTTTT; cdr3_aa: CASSAGTTNTGELFF
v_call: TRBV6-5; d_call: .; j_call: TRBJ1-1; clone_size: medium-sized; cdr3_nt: TGTGCCAGCAGTTACCCGGTTGAAGCTTTCTTT; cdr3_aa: CASSYPVEAFF
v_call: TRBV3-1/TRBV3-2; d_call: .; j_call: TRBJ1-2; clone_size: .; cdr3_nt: TGTGCCAGCAGCCTAGGGCTTTGGGATGGCTACACCTTC; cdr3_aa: CASSLGLWDGYTF
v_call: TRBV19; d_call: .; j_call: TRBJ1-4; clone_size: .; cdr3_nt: TGTGCCAGTAGTATGATTGGTGAAAAACTGTTTTTT; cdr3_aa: CASSMIGEKLFF
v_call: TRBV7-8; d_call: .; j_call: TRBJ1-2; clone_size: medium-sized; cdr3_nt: TGTGCCAGCAGCTTAGTTGGGGGGGGAACTAACTATGGCTACACCTTC; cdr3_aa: CASSLVGGGTNYGYTF
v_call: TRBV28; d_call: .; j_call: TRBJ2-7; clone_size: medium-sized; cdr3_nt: TGTGCCAGCAGTCCCGGGACAACTGTAATTTACGAGCAGTACTTC; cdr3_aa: CASSPGTTVIYEQYF
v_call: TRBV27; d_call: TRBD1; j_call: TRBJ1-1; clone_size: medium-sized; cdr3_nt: TGTGCCAGCAGTTTGGGGACAGCTAGGAACACTGAAGCTTTCTTT; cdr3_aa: CASSLGTARNTEAFF
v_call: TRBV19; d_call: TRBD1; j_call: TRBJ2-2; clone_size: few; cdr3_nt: TGTGCCAGTAGTATCGGGACAGGGGGCTATTGGAGAACCGGGGAGCTGTTTTTT; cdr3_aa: CASSIGTGGYWRTGELFF
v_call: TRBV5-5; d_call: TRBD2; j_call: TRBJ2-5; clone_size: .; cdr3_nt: TGTGCCAGCAGCTTGTCGGGACTAGCGGGAGGAAAGGGGCAAGAGACCCAGTACTTC; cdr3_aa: CASSLSGLAGGKGQETQYF
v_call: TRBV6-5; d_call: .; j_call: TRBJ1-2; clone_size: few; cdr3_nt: TGTGCCAGCAGTTACCGTGCAGGGGCGCTAGGGGGCTACACCTTC; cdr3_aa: CASSYRAGALGGYTF